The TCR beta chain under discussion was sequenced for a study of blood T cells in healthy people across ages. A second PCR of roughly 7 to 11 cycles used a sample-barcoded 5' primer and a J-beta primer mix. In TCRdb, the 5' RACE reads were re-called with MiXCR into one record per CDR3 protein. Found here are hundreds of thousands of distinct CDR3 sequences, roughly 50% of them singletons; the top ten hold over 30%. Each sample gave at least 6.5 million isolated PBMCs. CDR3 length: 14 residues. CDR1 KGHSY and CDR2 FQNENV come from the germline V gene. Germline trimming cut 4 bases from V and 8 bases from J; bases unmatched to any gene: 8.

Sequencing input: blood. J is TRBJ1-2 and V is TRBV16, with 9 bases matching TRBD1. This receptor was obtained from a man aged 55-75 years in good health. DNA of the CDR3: TGTGCCAGCAGCCCCTCAGGGACAGGGAGCGGCTACACCTTC. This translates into CASSPSGTGSGYTF.